This is a list of T cell receptor beta chains from one sample in a study of T-cell reconstitution after alpha-beta-depleted transplantation in children. TCRdb analysed the PCR reads with MiXCR anew, one entry per CDR3 protein. The repertoire has about 590,000 distinct CDR3 sequences, roughly 13% of them found once; the top ten carry about 2%. The input for sequencing was PBMCs, mostly from graft donor cells, taken 360 days after TCRalphabeta/CD19-depleted stem cell transplant. All receptors come from a male patient younger than 18 who had a stem cell transplant for acute myeloid leukemia, so the T cells may come from the graft donor. The CDR3 runs from the conserved cysteine through the conserved F or W. Fields, in order: D gene, J gene, V gene, CDR3 protein. The D gene is left open where the match is weak.

TRBD2 TRBJ2-1 TRBV28 CASSPPGLAGVREQFF
TRBD1 TRBJ2-3 TRBV29-1 CSVEGGGQGMHPDTQYF
TRBD1 TRBJ1-1 TRBV29-1 CSVPLKPGGVNTEAFF
NA TRBJ1-1 TRBV4-3 CASSQGDRKNTEAFF
NA TRBJ2-1 TRBV12-5 CASGFSYNEQFF
TRBD1 TRBJ2-3 TRBV29-1 CSVPPGQSMRADTQYF
TRBD1 TRBJ2-7 TRBV20-1 CSASIGQGTYEQYF
TRBD1 TRBJ2-7 TRBV28 CASRYNDRGLGYEQYF
NA TRBJ2-7 TRBV19 CASSIPGLYEQYF
TRBD2 TRBJ2-7 TRBV20-1 CSARSAGGSQYF
TRBD1 TRBJ2-1 TRBV24-1 CATSEATGGHNEQFF
NA TRBJ2-3 TRBV21-1 CASSKGQPLSTDTQYF
NA TRBJ1-2 TRBV7-9 CASSRSTGYGYTF
TRBD2 TRBJ2-7 TRBV4-2 CASSLGLAGATYEQYF
NA TRBJ2-7 TRBV6-2/TRBV6-3 CASSYSASNYEQYF
TRBD2 TRBJ2-7 TRBV20-1 CSAGARGRRTSGTYEQYF
NA TRBJ2-1 TRBV7-8 CASNRWEDEQFF
NA TRBJ1-2 TRBV6-2/TRBV6-3 CASTNGGARGGYTF
TRBD2 TRBJ2-5 TRBV20-1 CSAGSRLAGVETQYF
TRBD2 TRBJ2-1 TRBV12-3/TRBV12-4 CASTFSGRGNEQFF
NA TRBJ2-3 TRBV25-1 CASSDKLYTDTQYF
NA TRBJ2-1 TRBV11-1 CASSPTTYNEQFF
NA TRBJ2-1 TRBV5-1 CASRTGLSYNEQFF
TRBD2 TRBJ2-2 TRBV4-3 CASSQDPSGANTGELFF